Described below is a single TCR beta chain sequence and its context. The data stem from a study of blood T cell repertoires in COVID-19. The CDR3 sequence is 15 residues long. Trimming removed 6 bases at V and 0 bases at J, with 11 bases between. Germline assignment: CDR1 SEHNR and CDR2 FQNEAQ (reference sequence). The assay was immunoSEQ multiplex PCR, and TCRdb's table has in-frame clones only and misses some. Counted here are a few hundred thousand clones, approximately 90% occurring once; the ten biggest clones make up roughly 0.9%. V and J are TRBV7-9 and TRBJ1-4, with TRBD1 as a possible D gene (5 bases). The sample consisted of PBMCs or T cells enriched from blood (not recorded which). The clonotype originates from a woman between 40 and 55 years old who had been exposed to COVID-19. The CDR3 nucleotides read TGTGCCAGCAGTTGGGGCGCCGCAACTAATGAAAAACTGTTTTTT. Translation gives CASSWGAATNEKLFF. Together with reference TRBV7-9 and TRBJ1-4, the CDR3 gives the full variable domain: DTGVSQNPRHKITKRGQNVTFRCDPISEHNRLYWYRQTLGQGPEFLTYFQNEAQLEKSRLLSDRFSAERPKGSFSTLEIQRTEQGDSAMYLCASSWGAATNEKLFFGSGTQLSVL.